These T cell receptor beta chains were read from a single sample in a study of T cell responses to AZD1222 COVID-19 vaccine. Assay: immunoSEQ multiplex PCR; the TCRdb copy retains only in-frame clones and omits some. Of more than 250,000 clones in the sample, over 90% were seen once. Specimen: peripheral blood, collected on day 0 of AZD1222 vaccination. Every receptor here comes from an adult in good health. CDR3s include the opening cysteine and the closing phenylalanine or tryptophan. A D gene is named only where the DNA matches it firmly. Clone size appears in some rows only: once, few, many, or a class for an expanded clone.

d_call j_call clone_size v_call cdr3_aa cdr3_nt
TRBD2 TRBJ2-7 - TRBV18 CASSPGLAGVYEQYF TGTGCCAGCTCACCGGGACTAGCGGGAGTCTACGAGCAGTACTTC
TRBD2 TRBJ2-4 - TRBV4-3 CASSQDGSGGAKNIQYF TGCGCCAGCAGCCAAGATGGGAGCGGGGGGGCCAAAAACATTCAGTACTTC
- TRBJ2-3 - TRBV2 CASSLGGWSTDTQYF TGTGCCAGCAGTCTCGGTGGGTGGAGCACAGATACGCAGTATTTT
TRBD1 TRBJ1-5 - TRBV6-5 CASTPTGRRTQHF TGTGCCAGCACCCCGACAGGGCGTCGGACCCAGCATTTT
TRBD1 TRBJ1-4 - TRBV7-9 CASSPSSMGQGAEKLFF TGTGCCAGCAGTCCTAGTTCAATGGGACAGGGGGCCGAAAAACTGTTTTTT
- TRBJ1-2 - TRBV5-1 CASSLAGQESGYTF TGCGCCAGCAGCTTGGCGGGCCAAGAGAGCGGCTACACCTTC
- TRBJ2-7 - TRBV29-1 CSVFTGGHSEYF TGCAGCGTTTTCACGGGTGGGCATTCGGAGTACTTC
TRBD2 TRBJ2-7 once TRBV6-2/TRBV6-3 CASSTNGLAGDPQYF TGTGCCAGCAGTACTAACGGACTAGCGGGAGACCCCCAGTACTTC
- TRBJ2-7 - TRBV29-1 CPRRVLVSYEQYF TGCCCCCGCCGCGTGCTAGTGTCCTACGAGCAGTACTTC
- TRBJ1-2 once TRBV2 CASGEVRGYTF TGTGCCAGCGGTGAAGTGAGAGGCTACACCTTC
TRBD2 TRBJ2-7 - TRBV19 CASSTNPGGSSYEQYF TGTGCCAGTAGCACTAACCCCGGGGGGAGCTCCTACGAGCAGTACTTC
TRBD2 TRBJ2-7 - TRBV4-3 CASSPPPWTSGRLDVYEQYF TGCGCCAGCAGCCCGCCTCCCTGGACTAGCGGGAGGCTTGATGTCTACGAGCAGTACTTC
- TRBJ2-7 - TRBV20-1 CSASGGRTPYEQYF TGCAGTGCTAGTGGGGGCCGTACTCCCTACGAGCAGTACTTC
TRBD1 TRBJ2-5 - TRBV11-3 CASSRGAGGGETQYF TGTGCCAGCAGCCGTGGGGCAGGGGGCGGGGAGACCCAGTACTTC
TRBD1 TRBJ2-2 - TRBV3-1/TRBV3-2 CASSRTGTVNTGELFF TGTGCCAGCAGCCGTACCGGGACAGTCAACACCGGGGAGCTGTTTTTT
- TRBJ2-1 - TRBV19 CASSINPTYNEQFF TGTGCCAGTAGTATAAACCCCACCTACAATGAGCAGTTCTTC
- TRBJ1-5 - TRBV28 CASSWGQPQHF TGTGCCAGCAGTTGGGGCCAGCCCCAGCATTTT
- TRBJ1-3 - TRBV7-9 CASSLEVQFGYF TGTGCCAGCAGCTTAGAGGTCCAATTTGGCTATTTT
TRBD1 TRBJ2-1 - TRBV15 CATSRDRERGNEQFF TGTGCCACCAGCAGGGACAGGGAACGGGGGAATGAGCAGTTCTTC
TRBD2 TRBJ2-5 - TRBV24-1 CATSGVTGGGETQYF TGTGCCACCAGTGGGGTGACGGGAGGGGGAGAGACCCAGTACTTC
- TRBJ2-5 - TRBV15 CATSKFRETQYF TGTGCCACCAGCAAGTTTAGGGAGACCCAGTACTTC
TRBD2 TRBJ2-7 few TRBV2 CASSLSGRPYEQYF TGTGCCAGCAGTCTAAGCGGGAGACCCTACGAGCAGTACTTC
- TRBJ1-1 - TRBV4-1 CASSQESRNRAFF TGCGCCAGCAGCCAAGAGTCGAGGAATCGAGCTTTCTTT
TRBD2 TRBJ2-1 once TRBV28 CASSPSTSGVEQFF TGTGCCAGCAGTCCCTCAACTAGCGGGGTTGAGCAGTTCTTC
- TRBJ2-7 - TRBV11-2 CASSLREEQYF TGTGCCAGCAGCTTACGGGAAGAGCAGTACTTC
- TRBJ1-5 - TRBV19 CASSIDWGARQPQHF TGTGCCAGTAGTATAGATTGGGGGGCTAGGCAGCCCCAGCATTTT
- TRBJ2-4 once TRBV3-1/TRBV3-2 CASSQEFGRVGIQYF TGTGCCAGCAGCCAAGAATTTGGCAGGGTGGGCATTCAGTACTTC
- TRBJ1-2 - TRBV6-1 CASSELPGTAKGYTF TGTGCCAGCAGTGAGCTCCCGGGGACGGCTAAGGGCTACACCTTC
- TRBJ2-2 - TRBV9 CASSVLGQSGELFF TGTGCCAGCAGCGTACTCGGACAGTCCGGGGAGCTGTTTTTT
TRBD1 TRBJ2-4 - TRBV7-9 CASSLATGTKNIQYF TGTGCCAGCAGCTTAGCGACAGGGACCAAAAACATTCAGTACTTC
TRBD2 TRBJ2-2 - TRBV6-4 CASKLAENTGELFF TGTGCCAGCAAACTAGCGGAGAACACCGGGGAGCTGTTTTTT
TRBD1 TRBJ2-7 - TRBV24-1 CATSSGTGSYEQYF TGTGCCACCAGTTCGGGGACAGGTTCCTACGAGCAGTACTTC
- TRBJ2-2 - TRBV5-1 CASSLGVNTGELFF TGCGCCAGCAGCTTGGGGGTCAACACCGGGGAGCTGTTTTTT
TRBD1 TRBJ1-2 once TRBV3-1/TRBV3-2 CASTDSGGSRYTF TGTGCCAGCACCGACTCAGGGGGGTCTCGCTACACCTTC
- TRBJ2-7 once TRBV10-3 CAISESTQYEQYF TGTGCCATCAGTGAGTCGACTCAGTACGAGCAGTACTTC
TRBD2 TRBJ2-1 - TRBV7-2 CASSFTGLAVTAYNEQFF TGTGCCAGCAGTTTTACGGGCCTAGCGGTAACGGCCTACAATGAGCAGTTCTTC
- TRBJ1-1 - TRBV11-2 CASSSRSGSNTEAFF TGTGCCAGCAGCTCCCGATCGGGGTCGAACACTGAAGCTTTCTTT
TRBD2 TRBJ2-5 - TRBV5-1 CASSELATQETQYF TGCGCCAGCTCGGAACTAGCGACCCAAGAGACCCAGTACTTC
- TRBJ1-1 - TRBV27 CASSSIGSRNTEAFF TGTGCCAGCAGTTCGATTGGCAGCCGGAACACTGAAGCTTTCTTT
TRBD1 TRBJ2-7 once TRBV28 CASSLTGADYEQYF TGTGCCAGCAGTCTAACAGGGGCCGACTACGAGCAGTACTTC
- TRBJ2-5 few TRBV11-1 CASSLEAFRETQYF TGTGCCAGCAGCTTAGAAGCGTTTCGTGAGACCCAGTACTTC
- TRBJ2-7 - TRBV11-2 CASSLGLQKTYEQYF TGTGCCAGCAGCTTGGGCCTACAAAAAACCTACGAGCAGTACTTC
TRBD1 TRBJ1-4 once TRBV4-2 CASSLDRGREKLFF TGTGCCAGCAGCTTGGACAGGGGGCGAGAAAAACTGTTTTTT
TRBD2 TRBJ2-2 - TRBV27 CASSSALSGRYYANTGELFF TGTGCCAGCAGTTCCGCCCTGAGCGGGAGGTACTATGCGAACACCGGGGAGCTGTTTTTT
- TRBJ2-7 - TRBV7-8 CASSLAQPGLNSYEQYF TGTGCCAGCAGCTTAGCTCAGCCAGGGTTAAACTCCTACGAGCAGTACTTC
- TRBJ2-7 once TRBV11-2 CASSLGPSSYEQYF TGTGCCAGCAGCTTAGGCCCGAGCTCCTACGAGCAGTACTTC
- TRBJ2-3 - TRBV2 CASSEGSTDTQYF TGTGCCAGCAGTGAAGGTAGCACAGATACGCAGTATTTT
- TRBJ1-1 - TRBV9 CASSVVGSGTTEAFF TGTGCCAGCAGCGTAGTAGGTTCGGGAACCACTGAAGCTTTCTTT
TRBD2 TRBJ2-7 once TRBV6-5 CASSPLAGISYEQYF TGTGCCAGCAGTCCACTAGCGGGAATTTCCTACGAGCAGTACTTC
- TRBJ1-1 - TRBV19 CASTSRIGTEAFF TGTGCCAGTACGTCCCGGATTGGCACTGAAGCTTTCTTT
TRBD2 TRBJ2-1 once TRBV27 CASSSQTSGSYNEQFF TGTGCCAGCAGTTCTCAGACTAGCGGGAGCTACAATGAGCAGTTCTTC
- TRBJ2-2 - TRBV6-1 CASSDVPLAWGGTGELFF TGTGCCAGCAGTGACGTTCCCTTGGCTTGGGGTGGCACCGGGGAGCTGTTTTTT
- TRBJ2-6 - TRBV24-1 CATSDPRSGANVLTF TGTGCCACCAGTGATCCTAGGTCTGGGGCCAACGTCCTGACTTTC
- TRBJ2-5 - TRBV7-9 CASSAQETQYF TGTGCCAGCAGCGCACAAGAGACCCAGTACTTC